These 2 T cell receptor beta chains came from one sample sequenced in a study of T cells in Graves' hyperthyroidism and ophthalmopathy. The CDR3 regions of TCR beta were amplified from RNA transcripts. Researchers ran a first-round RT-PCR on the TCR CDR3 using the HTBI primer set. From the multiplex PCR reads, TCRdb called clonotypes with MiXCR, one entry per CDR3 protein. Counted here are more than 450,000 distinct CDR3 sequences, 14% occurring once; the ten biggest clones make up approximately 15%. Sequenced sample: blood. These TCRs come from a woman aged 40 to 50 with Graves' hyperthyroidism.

The CDR3 coding sequence is TGTGCCAGCAGCGTAGGGGGGGGGGTGAATCAGCCCCAGCATTTT. It encodes CASSVGGGVNQPQHF. The chain has TRBV9 and TRBJ1-5; TRBD1 might be the D (5 bases). The CDR3 loop spans 15 amino acids. Trimming removed 0 bases from V and 4 bases from J, with 11 bases in between. Germline lookup yields CDR1 SGDLS and CDR2 YYNGEE.

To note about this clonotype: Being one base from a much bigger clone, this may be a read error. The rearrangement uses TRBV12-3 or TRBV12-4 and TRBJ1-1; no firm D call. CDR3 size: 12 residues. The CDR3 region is CASSLVRAEALF. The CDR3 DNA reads TGTGCCAGCAGTTTAGTTAGAGCTGAAGCTTTATTT.